This T cell receptor beta chain derives from a study of metastatic and nonmetastatic thyroid tumors. Turning to the study itself: Blood and tumor or nodule tissue repertoires from malignant and benign thyroid patients were compared. Study-level findings and limits: Across blood and tumor, TCR beta diversity in malignant thyroid tumors was reportedly significantly higher than in benign nodules.

As to this clone: Antigen unknown. It may be a read error: a sequence one base away is much more abundant.

There were no patients who had received any treatment before thyroid surgery. Authors' data handling: The study took CDR3 differences across clinicopathological groups and made a distant-metastasis classifier for papillary thyroid cancer from them. Via MiXCR, TCRdb re-called the PCR reads. For this entry, the V and J calls and clone size follow TCRdb and not the study's own pipeline. This sample carries almost 85,000 clones, under 15% of them seen once, and the ten largest clones take roughly 10%. Sequences were obtained from tumor tissue. The origin of this receptor is a female donor with papillary thyroid cancer or a benign thyroid nodule (not recorded which). Some clones in this sample may be carry-over from other donors' samples.

The CDR3 here is CVSSQERGSRRNNEQFF. The CDR3 coding sequence is TGTGTCAGCAGCCAAGAAAGAGGGAGTCGACGGAACAATGAGCAGTTCTTC. The rearrangement links TRBV4-2 to TRBJ2-1; a possible D gene is TRBD2 (5 bases). CDR1 and CDR2 from the germline V gene are LGHNA and YNFKEQ. The CDR3 covers 17 residues.